This T cell receptor (beta chain) is from a study of regulatory T cells in long-lasting Graves disease. In the study overall: Antithyroid drug use was under 3 months in newly diagnosed Graves' patients.

This clonotype was found many times. The antigen is not known. General study findings and limits: TCR diversity was lower in persistent than newly diagnosed Graves' disease. Among the persistent patients, 2,741 public clonotypes were shared, more than the 950 to 1,000 shared among new patients.

Time point in this sample: newly diagnosed GD, antithyroid drugs for less than 3 months. Construction of the TCR library relied on RNA isolated from PBMCs. Around 10 milliliters of peripheral blood were taken and placed in EDTA tubes. The authors built TCR beta libraries using iRepertoire HTBI primers and Arm-PCR of CDR3 regions. A single record per CDR3 protein comes from TCRdb applying MiXCR to the multiplex PCR reads. Here the sample spans about 400,000 distinct CDR3 sequences, about a sixth being singletons. The material was peripheral blood mononuclear cells (PBMCs), obtained at new diagnosis, from a patient treated with antithyroid drugs. The TCR comes from a female donor with Graves disease.

The CDR3: CASGNTDTQYF. The CDR3 nucleotides are TGTGCCAGCGGGAACACAGATACGCAGTATTTT. The V gene is TRBV6-1, the J gene TRBJ2-3, with D hard to call. Per the germline V gene, CDR1 is MNHNS and CDR2 is SASEGT. The CDR3 covers 11 residues. Trimming removed 8 bases from V and 2 bases from J, with 5 bases in between.